Listed below are T cell receptor beta chains from one sample, sequenced in a study of CD8 T cells in ankylosing spondylitis. Each CDR3 protein is one row after TCRdb ran MiXCR on the 5' RACE reads. The data contain over 30,000 distinct CDR3 sequences, approximately 9.9% of them singletons. The sample taken for sequencing was synovial fluid, either unsorted or a sorted T cell fraction (not recorded which). These receptors originate from a male donor with ankylosing spondylitis. The CDR3 runs from the conserved cysteine through the conserved F or W. Fields, in order: D gene, J gene, clone size, V gene, CDR3 DNA, CDR3 protein. The D gene is left open where the match is weak. Where a row states a size, it is once, few, many or the class of an expanded clone; other rows omit it.

d_gene: NA
j_gene: TRBJ2-7
abundance: NA
v_gene: TRBV9
CDR3nt: TGTGCCAGCAGCGTAGGGGGCAGGGCGCCCGAGCAGTACTTC
CDR3aa: CASSVGGRAPEQYF

d_gene: NA
j_gene: TRBJ2-3
abundance: few
v_gene: TRBV29-1
CDR3nt: TGCAGCGTTGACGAGGGAACAGATACGCAGTATTTT
CDR3aa: CSVDEGTDTQYF

d_gene: NA
j_gene: TRBJ2-4
abundance: NA
v_gene: TRBV28
CDR3nt: TGTGCCACCCAGTGGGGGATCGGTGTCAAACAAAACATTCAGTACTTC
CDR3aa: CATQWGIGVKQNIQYF

d_gene: NA
j_gene: TRBJ1-1
abundance: NA
v_gene: TRBV29-1
CDR3nt: TGCAGCGCGGCGGTGAACACTGAAGCTTTCTTT
CDR3aa: CSAAVNTEAFF

d_gene: NA
j_gene: TRBJ2-7
abundance: many
v_gene: TRBV20-1
CDR3nt: TGCAGTGCTAGGGGGGCGGACAGCTCCTACGAGCAGTACTTC
CDR3aa: CSARGADSSYEQYF

d_gene: NA
j_gene: TRBJ2-7
abundance: few
v_gene: TRBV28
CDR3nt: TGTGCCAGCAGTTTTTCCATACTATACTACGAGCAGTACTTC
CDR3aa: CASSFSILYYEQYF

d_gene: TRBD1
j_gene: TRBJ2-7
abundance: many
v_gene: TRBV4-2
CDR3nt: TGTGCCAGCAGCCAAGAGTGGACAGGGCTCCACGAGCAGTACTTC
CDR3aa: CASSQEWTGLHEQYF

d_gene: TRBD1
j_gene: TRBJ1-2
abundance: NA
v_gene: TRBV10-3
CDR3nt: TGTGCCATCAGTGAGTCAGTTGAAACAGGGGTTCGTGGCTACACCTTC
CDR3aa: CAISESVETGVRGYTF

d_gene: TRBD1
j_gene: TRBJ2-4
abundance: many
v_gene: TRBV20-1
CDR3nt: TGCAGTGTCCCGGGACAGGGAAACATTCAGTACTTC
CDR3aa: CSVPGQGNIQYF

d_gene: NA
j_gene: TRBJ2-3
abundance: NA
v_gene: TRBV27
CDR3nt: TGTGCCAGCAGTTTCGACTTGAACACAGATACGCAGTATTTT
CDR3aa: CASSFDLNTDTQYF

d_gene: TRBD2
j_gene: TRBJ2-3
abundance: NA
v_gene: TRBV9
CDR3nt: TGTGCCAGCGCAAGACTAGCGGGAGGCACAGATACGCAGTATTTT
CDR3aa: CASARLAGGTDTQYF

d_gene: TRBD2
j_gene: TRBJ2-2
abundance: NA
v_gene: TRBV7-2
CDR3nt: TGTGCCAGCAGCCCCACTAGCGGGAGGTTCTTCGGGGAGCTGTTTTTT
CDR3aa: CASSPTSGRFFGELFF

d_gene: NA
j_gene: TRBJ2-1
abundance: NA
v_gene: TRBV5-8
CDR3nt: TGTGCCAGCAGCAACGTGCAGTTCTTC
CDR3aa: CASSNVQFF

d_gene: TRBD2
j_gene: TRBJ2-7
abundance: NA
v_gene: TRBV3-1
CDR3nt: TGTGCCAGCAGCCATACGGGACTAGCGGGCTACGAGCAGTACTTC
CDR3aa: CASSHTGLAGYEQYF

d_gene: NA
j_gene: TRBJ2-7
abundance: NA
v_gene: TRBV24-1
CDR3nt: TGTGCCACCAGTGACTACGAGCAGTACTTC
CDR3aa: CATSDYEQYF

d_gene: TRBD1
j_gene: TRBJ2-2
abundance: NA
v_gene: TRBV7-3
CDR3nt: TGTGCCAGCAGCTCACAGGGGTCCAGGGAGCTGTTTTTT
CDR3aa: CASSSQGSRELFF

d_gene: NA
j_gene: TRBJ2-3
abundance: many
v_gene: TRBV24-1
CDR3nt: TGTGCCACCAGTGATTTGCGAGCGACAGATACGCAGTATTTT
CDR3aa: CATSDLRATDTQYF

d_gene: NA
j_gene: TRBJ1-5
abundance: NA
v_gene: TRBV7-3
CDR3nt: TGTGCCAGCAGCCGACAGCCCAATCAGCCCCAGCATTTT
CDR3aa: CASSRQPNQPQHF

d_gene: TRBD1
j_gene: TRBJ2-3
abundance: NA
v_gene: TRBV7-3
CDR3nt: TGTGCCAGCAGTGTAACAGGGGACGATCCGCAGTATTTT
CDR3aa: CASSVTGDDPQYF

d_gene: NA
j_gene: TRBJ2-5
abundance: NA
v_gene: TRBV29-1
CDR3nt: TGCAGCGTGAAGTTGACAGGAAAAGAGACCCAGTACTTC
CDR3aa: CSVKLTGKETQYF

d_gene: TRBD1
j_gene: TRBJ2-1
abundance: NA
v_gene: TRBV4-1
CDR3nt: TGCGCCAGCAGCCAGGACTCGGACAGGGGAAAATACAATGAGCAGTTCTTC
CDR3aa: CASSQDSDRGKYNEQFF

d_gene: TRBD1
j_gene: TRBJ2-5
abundance: few
v_gene: TRBV5-1
CDR3nt: TGCGCCAGCAGCGAGGGACAGGGGACGGCTCTGTGGACCCAGTACTTC
CDR3aa: CASSEGQGTALWTQYF

d_gene: TRBD1
j_gene: TRBJ1-6
abundance: many
v_gene: TRBV7-9
CDR3nt: TGTGCCAGCAGCAACGGACAGGGGTATGTTTCACCCCTCCACTTT
CDR3aa: CASSNGQGYVSPLHF

d_gene: NA
j_gene: TRBJ2-3
abundance: many
v_gene: TRBV12-3/TRBV12-4
CDR3nt: TGTGCCAGCAGTTGGGGAACAAGCACAGATACGCAGTATTTT
CDR3aa: CASSWGTSTDTQYF

d_gene: TRBD1
j_gene: TRBJ2-7
abundance: NA
v_gene: TRBV27
CDR3nt: TGTGCCAGCAGTTTATCCCCACAGGGGGCCGGCTACGAGCAGTACTTC
CDR3aa: CASSLSPQGAGYEQYF

d_gene: NA
j_gene: TRBJ2-1
abundance: few
v_gene: TRBV6-5
CDR3nt: TGTGCCAGCAGTTACTCCAGCGGTAATGAGCAGTTCTTC
CDR3aa: CASSYSSGNEQFF

d_gene: NA
j_gene: TRBJ1-5
abundance: few
v_gene: TRBV4-1
CDR3nt: TGCGCCAGCAGCCTGACCGAGGACAGATATCAGCCCCAGCATTTT
CDR3aa: CASSLTEDRYQPQHF